These 3 T cell receptor beta chains originate from one sample sequenced in a study of radiotherapy plus CTLA-4 blockade in lung cancer. Only in-frame clones appear in the TCRdb table, and some are missing; sequencing was by immunoSEQ multiplex PCR. Among fewer than 140,000 clones, more than 75% were seen once, and the ten largest hold approximately 2.5%. The starting material was peripheral blood, obtained from a patient treated with radiotherapy plus ipilimumab. The receptors derive from a human donor with non-small cell lung cancer that progressed on radiotherapy plus ipilimumab. Some clones in this sample may be carry-over from other donors' samples.

This clone was counted a single time. V usage is TRBV30 and J usage is TRBJ1-1, with unresolved D. This CDR3 comprises 11 residues. Trimming cost V 0 bases and J 6 bases, with 5 bases left between them. Germline V gives CDR1 GTSNPN, CDR2 SVGIG (reference sequence). The DNA for the CDR3 is TGTGCCTGGAGTGTACTTTCTGAAGCTTTCTTT. This gives the protein CAWSVLSEAFF.

The chain combines TRBV4-1 with TRBJ1-6, with D possibly matching TRBD1 (5 bases). This CDR3 has 16 residues. Per the germline V gene, CDR1 is MGHRA and CDR2 is YSYEKL. The V and J ends lost 4 bases and 6 bases respectively, with 16 bases between them. The chain's CDR3 is CASSRKLRESNSPLHF. CDR3 DNA: TGCGCCAGCAGCCGAAAACTCAGGGAAAGTAATTCACCCCTCCACTTT.

The V and J genes are TRBV15 and TRBJ1-2, with a possible D match to TRBD1 (5 bases). From germline, CDR1 is LNHNV and CDR2 YYDKDF (reference sequence). V lost 5 bases, J lost 1 base, and 32 bases lay in between. The CDR3 is 21 residues long. In DNA form, the CDR3 reads TGTGCCACCAGCGGGGGATTCTCAGGCCAACGCCGGGTAGGCCTTAACTATGGCTACACCTTC. Its translation is CATSGGFSGQRRVGLNYGYTF.